Below are 18 T cell receptor beta chains sequenced from a single sample in a study of technical replicates of blood from several donors. The table came from immunoSEQ multiplex PCR; TCRdb's copy has only in-frame clones and leaves some out. The table records approximately 60,000 clones, about 86% of them present only once. The sample consisted of PBMCs. Every receptor here comes from a human donor in good health. Some clones in this sample may be carry-over from other donors' samples.

This clone has only one observation. The chain couples TRBV6-1 to TRBJ1-6; no reliable D call. The CDR3 loop spans 16 amino acids. The germline V gene encodes CDR1 MNHNS and CDR2 SASEGT. With 3 bases removed from V and 5 bases from J, the gap between germline ends came to 14 bases. The CDR3: CASSDRFRSDNSPLHF. The CDR3 nucleotides read TGTGCCAGCAGTGACAGGTTTCGCTCGGATAATTCACCCCTCCACTTT.

This chain uses TRBV2 with TRBJ2-3, with 8 nucleotides matching TRBD1. The germline gives CDR1 SNHLY, CDR2 FYNNEI. Trimming removed 4 bases from V and 4 bases from J; junction bases left unmatched: 7. The CDR3 runs 15 residues. CDR3 protein: CASSALDREADTQYF. In nucleotides, the CDR3 is TGTGCCAGCAGTGCCTTGGACAGGGAGGCAGATACGCAGTATTTT.

V usage is TRBV5-1 and J usage is TRBJ1-1, with TRBD1 matching 9 bases. Germline V gene sequence: CDR1 SGHRS, CDR2 YFSETQ. V was clipped by 4 bases and J by 2 bases; unmatched bases: 9. The CDR3 totals 16 residues. For the CDR3, the DNA is TGCGCCAGCAGCAAGGATGCGACAGGGGGTAACACTGAAGCTTTCTTT. Translating it yields CASSKDATGGNTEAFF.

The V and J genes are TRBV25-1 and TRBJ2-5; TRBD1 agrees at 8 bases. Germline lookup yields CDR1 MGHDK and CDR2 SYGVNS. CDR3 length: 15 residues. The junction had 6 bases not matched to a gene; V was cut back by 1 base and J by 5 bases. CDR3: CASSEWSGGRETQYF. CDR3 DNA: TGTGCCAGCAGTGAATGGTCAGGGGGCCGGGAGACCCAGTACTTC.

The CDR3 sequence is CASSLTRAGGGETQYF. The CDR3 DNA reads TGTGCCAGCAGCTTAACCCGGGCAGGGGGCGGGGAGACCCAGTACTTC. This chain links TRBV11-2 with TRBJ2-5, with TRBD1 matching over 8 bases. The CDR3 consists of 16 residues. Looked up from germline, CDR1 is SGHAT and CDR2 is FQNNGV. The V gene end was trimmed by 2 bases and the J gene end by 5 bases; junction bases not matched to a gene: 10.

The chain carries TRBV5-1 and TRBJ1-3; the D is unclear. The V gene's germline CDR1 is SGHRS and CDR2 YFSETQ. V lost 4 bases and J lost 4, with 9 bases in between. CDR3 length: 13 residues. CDR3 sequence: CASSQDGGNTIYF. The CDR3 DNA is TGCGCCAGCAGCCAAGACGGGGGAAACACCATATATTTT.

This chain uses TRBV5-8 with TRBJ1-6; D is undetermined. CDR1 and CDR2 from the germline V gene are SGHTS and YDEGEE. The length of the CDR3 is 12 residues. V lost 1 base and J 7 bases, leaving 3 bases between the germline ends. The CDR3, as DNA: TGTGCCAGCAGCTTGCTGAATTCACCCCTCCACTTT. This gives the protein CASSLLNSPLHF.

The chain recombines TRBV7-3 with TRBJ2-1, with a possible D match to TRBD1 (6 bases). The germline V gene encodes CDR1 SGHTA and CDR2 FQGTGA. V lost 3 bases and J lost 3, with 12 bases in between. CDR3 length equals 15 residues. This CDR3 is CASSFSRGNYNEQFF. The CDR3 region has the DNA TGTGCCAGCAGCTTTAGCAGGGGTAACTACAATGAGCAGTTCTTC.

The rearrangement links TRBV6-5 to TRBJ1-1; 10 bases are shared with TRBD1. Germline trimming cut 5 bases from V and 8 bases from J; bases unmatched to any gene: 11. The CDR3 runs 15 residues. Germline CDR1 and CDR2: MNHEY and SVGAGI. CDR3 amino acids: CASSGLGQGRSEAFF. Written as DNA, the CDR3 is TGTGCCAGCAGTGGTTTGGGACAGGGGAGAAGCGAAGCTTTCTTT.

J is TRBJ2-7 and V is TRBV6-5; TRBD1 might be the D (7 bases). In germline, CDR1 is MNHEY, CDR2 SVGAGI. Trimming removed 4 bases from V and 4 bases from J, with 17 bases in between. The CDR3 is 15 residues long. Written as DNA, the CDR3 is TGTGCCAGCAGTTGGAACAGGGGAGGTGTTTACGAGCAGTACTTC. Protein: CASSWNRGGVYEQYF.

The gene calls are TRBV2 and TRBJ2-7; D perhaps matches TRBD1 (6 bases). Germline assignment: CDR1 SNHLY and CDR2 FYNNEI. V dropped 5 bases and J dropped 4 bases, with 9 bases sitting between them. There are 12 residues in the CDR3. CDR3: CASSRTDYEQYF. In nucleotides, the CDR3 is TGTGCCAGCAGTAGGACAGATTACGAGCAGTACTTC.

J is TRBJ2-5 and V is TRBV29-1; 12 bases align to TRBD1. The CDR3 sequence is 15 residues long. V lost 5 bases to trimming and J lost 5 bases; unmatched junction nucleotides: 9. In germline, CDR1 is SQVTM, CDR2 ANQGSEA. Here the CDR3 reads CSVQGQGARLETQYF. In DNA form, the CDR3 reads TGCAGCGTTCAGGGACAGGGGGCGCGGTTGGAGACCCAGTACTTC. Together with reference TRBV29-1 and TRBJ2-5, the CDR3 gives the full variable domain: SAVISQKPSRDICQRGTSLTIQCQVDSQVTMMFWYRQQPGQSLTLIATANQGSEATYESGFVIDKFPISRPNLTFSTLTVSNMSPEDSSIYLCSVQGQGARLETQYFGPGTRLLVL.

This rearrangement joins TRBV5-6 to TRBJ1-2; D is ambiguous. The length of the CDR3 is 14 residues. The germline V gene has CDR1 SGHDT and CDR2 YYEEEE. The V end lost 1 base, the J end lost 0 bases, and 7 bases lay between the germline ends. CDR3 DNA sequence: TGTGCCAGCAGCTTGTTCCGAGCTAACTATGGCTACACCTTC. Protein: CASSLFRANYGYTF.

The chain combines TRBV4-2 with TRBJ2-7; no clear D. V gave up 1 base and J gave up 0 bases, with 10 bases separating them. This CDR3 contains 15 residues. Germline V gene lookup returns CDR1 LGHNA and CDR2 YNFKEQ. CDR3 sequence: CASSQVWASSYEQYF. In nucleotides, the CDR3 is TGTGCCAGCAGCCAAGTTTGGGCGAGCTCCTACGAGCAGTACTTC.

This chain links TRBV7-2 with TRBJ1-1; possibly TRBD1 for D (5 bases). The germline V gene has CDR1 SGHTA and CDR2 FQGNSA. The germline V and J ends were trimmed by 7 bases and 8 bases, with 17 bases remaining between them. This CDR3 is built from 13 residues. In DNA, the CDR3 is TGTGCCAGCACCTCCCGCCCGGGGGGGGAAGCTTTCTTT. This gives the protein CASTSRPGGEAFF.

This chain joins TRBV2 and TRBJ2-4; perhaps TRBD2 as D (6 bases). Germline CDR1 and CDR2: SNHLY and FYNNEI. The CDR3 has 18 residues. Trimming took 4 bases from V and 5 from J, leaving 24 bases between them. The CDR3 loop reads CASSVPRGILRMENIQYF. The CDR3 bases are TGTGCCAGCAGTGTACCGCGGGGAATACTCCGGATGGAAAACATTCAGTACTTC.

This clone was counted once. This chain uses TRBV5-1 with TRBJ1-4; 7 bases are a match to TRBD1. The length of the CDR3 is 15 residues. Looked up from germline, CDR1 is SGHRS and CDR2 is YFSETQ. V was pared by 0 bases and J by 5 bases, with 4 bases of the junction left unmatched. The CDR3 loop reads CASSLEVTGNEKLFF. Written as DNA, the CDR3 is TGCGCCAGCAGCTTGGAAGTGACAGGGAATGAAAAACTGTTTTTT.

The genes are TRBV4-3 and TRBJ2-3; a possible D gene is TRBD2 (5 bases). Looked up from germline, CDR1 is LGHNA and CDR2 is YSLEER. CDR3 length: 13 amino acids. Trimming left V 0 bases short and J 14 bases short, with 15 bases between. CDR3 DNA sequence: TGCGCCAGCAGCCAAGACCGCGGGTCTGGTGGGTATTTT. Translating it yields CASSQDRGSGGYF.